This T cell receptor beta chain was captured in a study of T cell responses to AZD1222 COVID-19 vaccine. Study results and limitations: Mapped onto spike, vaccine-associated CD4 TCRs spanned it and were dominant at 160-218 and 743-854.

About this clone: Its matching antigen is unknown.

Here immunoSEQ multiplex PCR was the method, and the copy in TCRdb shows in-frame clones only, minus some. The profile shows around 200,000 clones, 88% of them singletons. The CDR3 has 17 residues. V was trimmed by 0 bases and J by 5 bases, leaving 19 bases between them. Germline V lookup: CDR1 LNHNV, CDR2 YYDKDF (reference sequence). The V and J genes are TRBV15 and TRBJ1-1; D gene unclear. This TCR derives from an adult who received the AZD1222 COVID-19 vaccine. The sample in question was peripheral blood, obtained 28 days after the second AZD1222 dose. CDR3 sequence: CATSRDLGRGGNTEAFF. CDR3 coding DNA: TGTGCCACCAGCAGAGATCTTGGGCGGGGTGGGAATACTGAAGCTTTCTTT.